Reported below is one T cell receptor (beta chain). The antigen remains unidentified. The record originates from a study of cytomegalovirus exposure and HLA in healthy donors. Whole-study findings and limits: Previous analysis showed most TCR beta V segments were productive about 87% or about 30% of the time.

Germline CDR1 is LNHDA and CDR2 is SQIVND (reference sequence). V lost 0 bases and J lost 10, with 12 bases in between. The length of the CDR3 is 13 residues. The study ran its PCR with 60 Vbeta and 13 Jbeta primers. The protocol was immunoSEQ multiplex PCR, while the TCRdb copy is restricted to in-frame clones and leaves out a portion. The sample has roughly 63,000 clones; about 75% are singletons. Sample: PBMCs. This clonotype originated in a woman in her thirties or forties in good health and CMV-seropositive. The chain combines TRBV19 with TRBJ1-2; no clear D gene. The CDR3 loop reads CASSIEARDAYTF. CDR3 DNA sequence: TGTGCCAGTAGTATAGAGGCCCGGGATGCCTACACCTTC.